Presented here are 23 T cell receptor beta chains from one specimen sequenced in a study of T cell repertoires in cytomegalovirus infection. These receptors have no known antigen. From the reads, TCRdb called clonotypes with MiXCR, one entry per CDR3 protein. The sample has more than 250,000 distinct CDR3 sequences, approximately 25% seen once. Here the sequenced sample was cultured PBMCs, taken from culture after CMV antigen stimulation. All receptors come from a human donor in good health (CMV status not recorded). Some clones in this sample may be carry-over from other donors' samples.

V gene TRBV12-3 or TRBV12-4 combines with J gene TRBJ2-7, with D maybe TRBD2 (5 bases). Trimming left V 5 bases short and J 5 bases short, with 19 bases between. This CDR3 contains 15 residues. Written as DNA, the CDR3 is TGTGCCAGCAGTCAGAGACGACCGGGATTCCACGAGCAGTACTTC. Protein product: CASSQRRPGFHEQYF.

This clonotype was seen repeatedly, ten times or more. The chain recombines TRBV7-2 with TRBJ2-3; TRBD2 agrees at 9 bases. From germline, CDR1 is SGHTA and CDR2 FQGNSA. The ends lost 1 base at V and 1 base at J; junction bases unmatched: 3. The CDR3 contains 16 residues. The chain's CDR3 is CASSLDLAGGTDTQYF. Here the CDR3 DNA reads TGTGCCAGCAGCTTAGACTTAGCGGGGGGCACAGATACGCAGTATTTT. The whole variable domain, remainder taken from reference TRBV7-2 and TRBJ2-3, is GAGVSQSPSNKVTEKGKDVELRCDPISGHTALYWYRQSLGQGLEFLIYFQGNSAPDKSGLPSDRFSAERTGGSVSTLTIQRTQQEDSAVYLCASSLDLAGGTDTQYFGPGTRLTVL.

This clonotype occurred once. The chain is built from TRBV5-4 and TRBJ1-6; no reliable D call. The CDR3 runs 9 residues. V lost 7 bases to trimming and J lost 17 bases, with 10 bases between them. Germline V gene data show CDR1 as SGHNT and CDR2 as YYREEE (reference sequence). The CDR3 loop reads CASAKIVHF. The CDR3 bases are TGTGCCAGCGCTAAGATAGTCCACTTT.

The rearrangement uses TRBV19 and TRBJ2-2; maybe TRBD2 (5 bases). From germline, CDR1 is LNHDA and CDR2 SQIVND (reference sequence). This CDR3 contains 15 residues. V was trimmed by 6 bases and J by 7 bases, leaving 18 bases between them. In DNA form, the CDR3 reads TGTGCCAGTAGCCCTGGGAGTCAAAGGCACGGGGAGCTGTTTTTT. Translated: CASSPGSQRHGELFF.

This clonotype occurred a few times. The chain carries TRBV4-1 and TRBJ1-1, with TRBD1 matching over 7 bases. Trimming took 1 base from V and 2 from J; bases not matched to a gene: 10. Germline values: CDR1 MGHRA, CDR2 YSYEKL. The CDR3 length is 17 residues. DNA of the CDR3: TGCGCCAGCAGCCAAGTTTTAGGACAGGCTGAAAACACTGAAGCTTTCTTT. This gives the protein CASSQVLGQAENTEAFF.

The DNA of the CDR3 is TGTGCCAGCAGCCAGAGGGGGTCAGAGACCCAGTACTTC. Translating gives CASSQRGSETQYF. The chain combines TRBV11-3 with TRBJ2-5; D may be TRBD1 (6 bases). The germline V and J ends were trimmed by 5 bases and 4 bases, with 11 bases remaining between them. Germline V gene data show CDR1 as SGHNT and CDR2 as YENEEA. This CDR3 is 13 amino acids long.

V usage is TRBV5-6 and J usage is TRBJ2-6; 9 bases line up with TRBD2. The CDR3 is 17 amino acids. The germline V gene encodes CDR1 SGHDT and CDR2 YYEEEE. Trimming removed 1 base from V and 2 bases from J; junction bases left unmatched: 4. The CDR3 sequence is CASSLWRGGTGANVLTF. For the CDR3, the DNA is TGTGCCAGCAGCTTGTGGCGGGGGGGTACTGGGGCCAACGTCCTGACTTTC.

In this sample, this clonotype turned up many times. The chain carries TRBV24-1 and TRBJ2-6; D unclear. CDR1 is KGHDR and CDR2 is SFDVKD in the germline V gene. The CDR3 has 14 amino acids. Trimming removed 9 bases at V and 4 bases at J, with 12 bases between. The CDR3 bases are TGTGCCACCGAGACCACGAGCGGGGCCAACGTCCTGACTTTC. It is translated as CATETTSGANVLTF.

The chain uses TRBV19 and TRBJ2-1; D not resolved. Per the germline V gene, CDR1 is LNHDA and CDR2 is SQIVND (reference sequence). V was shortened by 4 bases and J by 6 bases, with 13 bases between the two germline ends. The CDR3 is made up of 14 amino acids. CDR3 region: CASSSSLMGNEQFF. The CDR3 DNA follows: TGTGCCAGTAGTAGTTCCCTGATGGGCAATGAGCAGTTCTTC.

The sample holds a few counts of this clonotype. The chain carries TRBV3-1 and TRBJ2-4; 7 nucleotides agree with TRBD1. V dropped 2 bases and J dropped 15; count of bases not matched to a gene: 7. CDR3 length equals 12 residues. Germline V gene data show CDR1 as LGHDT and CDR2 as YNNKEL (reference sequence). CDR3 amino acids: CASSQKNRDRYF. The DNA of the CDR3 is TGTGCCAGCAGCCAAAAAAACCGGGACAGGTACTTC.

The rearrangement joins TRBV6-8 to TRBJ2-7; D remains ambiguous. Looked up from germline, CDR1 is MNHGY and CDR2 is SAAAGT. Trimming left V 6 bases short and J 3 bases short, with 3 bases between. The CDR3 extends over 10 amino acids. The CDR3 sequence: CASRNYEQYF. CDR3 sequence (DNA): TGTGCCAGCAGGAACTACGAGCAGTACTTC.

The J gene is TRBJ1-2, the V gene TRBV5-5; D unclear. From germline, CDR1 is SGHKS and CDR2 YYEKEE (reference sequence). The CDR3 totals 15 residues. V lost 4 bases, J lost 1 base, and 14 bases lay in between. DNA of the CDR3: TGTGCCAGCAGCCTGGTGGTTTACGGTAACTATGGCTACACCTTC. As protein: CASSLVVYGNYGYTF.

The chain is built from TRBV7-2 and TRBJ2-4, with 9 positions matching TRBD1. CDR1 and CDR2 from the germline V gene are SGHTA and FQGNSA. The CDR3 is 14 amino acids. V lost 3 bases and J lost 6; bases outside the gene matches: 3. The CDR3 DNA is TGTGCCAGCAGCTTCGGGGACAGGGTAAACATTCAGTACTTC. Residues: CASSFGDRVNIQYF. The whole variable domain, remainder taken from reference TRBV7-2 and TRBJ2-4, is GAGVSQSPSNKVTEKGKDVELRCDPISGHTALYWYRQSLGQGLEFLIYFQGNSAPDKSGLPSDRFSAERTGGSVSTLTIQRTQQEDSAVYLCASSFGDRVNIQYFGAGTRLSVL.

The table lists this clonotype with a few counts. The chain joins TRBV11-1 to TRBJ1-1; weak D call: TRBD1 (5 bases). Germline loops: CDR1 SGHAT, CDR2 FQDESV (reference sequence). V shed 4 bases and J shed 11 bases, with 17 bases lying between them. The CDR3 totals 13 residues. For the CDR3, the DNA is TGTGCCAGCAGCTCTCGAACCCGGGGGTTGGCTTTCTTT. Residues: CASSSRTRGLAFF.

This chain uses TRBV29-1 with TRBJ1-1; D unresolved. The CDR3 has 12 amino acids. Germline CDR1 and CDR2: SQVTM and ANQGSEA. V lost 6 bases to trimming and J lost 1 base, with 9 bases between them. The CDR3 here is CSVRNQNTEAFF. In nucleotides, the CDR3 is TGCAGCGTGCGTAATCAGAACACTGAAGCTTTCTTT.

This clonotype was counted between two and nine times. The V and J genes are TRBV20-1 and TRBJ1-2; D gene uncertain. This CDR3 region has 14 residues. With 0 bases removed from V and 6 bases from J, the gap between germline ends came to 14 bases. Germline CDR1 DFQATT, CDR2 SNEGSKA (reference sequence). As DNA, the CDR3 is TGCAGTGCTAGAGATGTTTCACAGCGGGATGGCTACACCTTC. Protein: CSARDVSQRDGYTF.

In DNA, the CDR3 is TGCAGCGTTTCCGCGGGAAGCGCGAACACCGGGGAGCTGTTTTTT. Protein sequence: CSVSAGSANTGELFF. The V gene is TRBV29-1, the J gene TRBJ2-2, with D possibly TRBD2 on 6 matching bases. CDR1 and CDR2 from the germline V gene are SQVTM and ANQGSEA. The CDR3 extends over 15 amino acids. V was cut by 5 bases and J by 0 bases, with 13 bases left in between.

In its sample, this clonotype was seen a few times. J is TRBJ2-1 and V is TRBV7-2, with D unclear. The germline CDR1 and CDR2 sequences are SGHTA and FQGNSA. The V end lost 2 bases, the J end lost 2 bases, and 13 bases lay between the germline ends. This CDR3 contains 16 residues. CDR3 region: CASSLSPALAYNEQFF. CDR3 DNA: TGTGCCAGCAGCTTATCCCCAGCGTTAGCCTACAATGAGCAGTTCTTC.

The table lists this clonotype with many counts. The rearrangement uses TRBV7-2 and TRBJ1-1; D possibly corresponds to TRBD1 (6 bases). The CDR3 is 15 residues long. Trimming took 5 bases from V and 5 from J, leaving 18 bases between them. Germline V CDR1 and CDR2: SGHTA, FQGNSA. The chain's CDR3 is CASSLDSGGITEAFF. CDR3 sequence (DNA): TGTGCCAGCAGCCTCGACTCGGGGGGCATAACTGAAGCTTTCTTT.

This clonotype appeared a few times. The chain uses TRBV6-4 and TRBJ2-3; 10 bases align to TRBD2. J lost 4 bases, V lost 8 bases, and 6 bases had no gene match. Germline CDR1 and CDR2: MRHNA and SNTAGT. The CDR3 has 14 residues. The CDR3 bases are TGTGCCAGCGGCGGTGGACTAGCGGCAGATACGCAGTATTTT. Protein: CASGGGLAADTQYF.

In this sample, this clonotype turned up a few times. A much larger clone differs from this one at a single base, so this may be a read error. V gene TRBV28 combines with J gene TRBJ1-5; D gene uncertain. There are 13 residues in the CDR3. Germline loops: CDR1 MDHEN, CDR2 SYDVKM. With 5 bases removed from V and 9 bases from J, the gap between germline ends came to 14 bases. In DNA form, the CDR3 reads TGTGCCAGCAGTCCACACCGACGGGGGCCCCAGCATTTT. It is translated as CASSPHRRGPQHF. Combining the CDR3 with reference TRBV28 and TRBJ1-5 gives the whole variable domain DVKVTQSSRYLVKRTGEKVFLECVQDMDHENMFWYRQDPGLGLRLIYFSYDVKMKEKGDIPEGYSVSREKKERFSLILESASTNQTSMYLCASSPHRRGPQHFGDGTRLSIL.

This clonotype was detected only a few times. The V gene is TRBV11-2, the J gene TRBJ1-4; D not certain. This CDR3 has 15 residues. Germline lookup yields CDR1 SGHAT and CDR2 FQNNGV. V dropped 3 bases and J dropped 7 bases, with 15 bases sitting between them. The CDR3 DNA sequence: TGTGCCAGCAGCTTTCAGCCTACTTTGAGTGAAAAACTGTTTTTT. Residues: CASSFQPTLSEKLFF. The variable domain in full, with the rest retrieved from reference TRBV11-2 and TRBJ1-4, is EAGVAQSPRYKIIEKRQSVAFWCNPISGHATLYWYQQILGQGPKLLIQFQNNGVVDDSQLPKDRFSAERLKGVDSTLKIQPAKLEDSAVYLCASSFQPTLSEKLFFGSGTQLSVL.

This clonotype was found many times. The gene calls are TRBV7-2 and TRBJ2-2; TRBD1 is a possible D gene (5 bases). From germline, CDR1 is SGHTA and CDR2 FQGNSA. CDR3 length equals 16 residues. With 5 bases removed from V and 4 bases from J, the gap between germline ends came to 17 bases. The DNA for the CDR3 is TGTGCCAGCAGCCCAAGAGCCGTCCAGGGCACCGGGGAGCTGTTTTTT. Translating gives CASSPRAVQGTGELFF.